This T cell receptor (beta chain) was obtained from a study of blood T cell repertoires in COVID-19. The assay was immunoSEQ multiplex PCR, and TCRdb's table has in-frame clones only and misses some. The table includes about 260,000 clones, 75% to 90% detected once. This clone was found once. V dropped 6 bases and J dropped 1 base, with 10 bases sitting between them. The CDR3 sequence is 14 residues long. Per germline, CDR1 MRHNA and CDR2 SNTAGT. The source material was peripheral blood. This chain uses TRBV6-4 with TRBJ1-3, with a possible D match to TRBD1 (5 bases). The TCR was taken from a young man with active or convalescent COVID-19. Here the CDR3 DNA reads TGTGCCAGCAGAGTCGACAGATCTGGAAACACCATATATTTT. It codes for CASRVDRSGNTIYF.